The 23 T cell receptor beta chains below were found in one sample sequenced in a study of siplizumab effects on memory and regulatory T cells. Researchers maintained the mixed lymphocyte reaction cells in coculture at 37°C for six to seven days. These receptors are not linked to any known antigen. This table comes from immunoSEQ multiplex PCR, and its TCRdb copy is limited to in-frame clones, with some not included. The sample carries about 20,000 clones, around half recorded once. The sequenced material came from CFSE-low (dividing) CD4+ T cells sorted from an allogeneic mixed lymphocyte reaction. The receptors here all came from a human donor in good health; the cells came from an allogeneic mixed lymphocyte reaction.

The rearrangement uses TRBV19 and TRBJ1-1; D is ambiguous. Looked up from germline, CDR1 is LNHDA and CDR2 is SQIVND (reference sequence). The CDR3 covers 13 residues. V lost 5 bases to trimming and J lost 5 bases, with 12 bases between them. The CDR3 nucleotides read TGTGCCAGTAGTTTTTGGGGTGGAACTGAAGCTTTCTTT. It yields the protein CASSFWGGTEAFF.

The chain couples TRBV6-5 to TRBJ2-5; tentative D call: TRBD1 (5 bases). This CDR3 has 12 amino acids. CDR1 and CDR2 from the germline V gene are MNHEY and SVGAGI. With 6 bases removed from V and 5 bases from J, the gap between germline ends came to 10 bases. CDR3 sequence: CASSQGTETQYF. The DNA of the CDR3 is TGTGCCAGCAGCCAGGGCACGGAGACCCAGTACTTC.

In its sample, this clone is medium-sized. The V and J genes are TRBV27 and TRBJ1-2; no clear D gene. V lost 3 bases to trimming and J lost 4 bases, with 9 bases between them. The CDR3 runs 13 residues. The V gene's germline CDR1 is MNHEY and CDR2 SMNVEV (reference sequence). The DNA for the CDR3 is TGTGCCAGCAGTTTCCGGGGTCTCTATGGCTACACCTTC. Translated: CASSFRGLYGYTF.

In DNA form, the CDR3 reads TGTGCCAGCAGGCCTGAGGGTGCTGAAGCTTTCTTT. It encodes CASRPEGAEAFF. J is TRBJ1-1 and V is TRBV6-5; D not certain. The germline V and J ends were trimmed by 6 bases and 6 bases, with 11 bases remaining between them. This CDR3 spans 12 amino acids. Germline assignment: CDR1 MNHEY and CDR2 SVGAGI.

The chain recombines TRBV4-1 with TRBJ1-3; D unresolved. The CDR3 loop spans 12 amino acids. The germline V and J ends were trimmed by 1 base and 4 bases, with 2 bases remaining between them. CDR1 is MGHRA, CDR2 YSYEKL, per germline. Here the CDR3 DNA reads TGCGCCAGCAGCCAAGCCGGAAACACCATATATTTT. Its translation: CASSQAGNTIYF.

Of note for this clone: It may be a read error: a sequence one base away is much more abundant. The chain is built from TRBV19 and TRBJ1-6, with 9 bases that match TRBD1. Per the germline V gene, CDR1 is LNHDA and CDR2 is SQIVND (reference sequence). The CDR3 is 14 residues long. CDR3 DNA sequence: TGTGCCAGTAGTATTGGGACAGGGACTACACCCCTCTACTTT. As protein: CASSIGTGTTPLYF.

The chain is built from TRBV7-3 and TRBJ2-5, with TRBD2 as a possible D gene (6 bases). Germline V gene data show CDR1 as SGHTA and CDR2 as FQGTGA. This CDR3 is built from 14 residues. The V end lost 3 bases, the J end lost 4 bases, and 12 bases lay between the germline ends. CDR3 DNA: TGTGCCAGCAGCTTGACTCCGGGACTAGAGACCCAGTACTTC. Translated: CASSLTPGLETQYF. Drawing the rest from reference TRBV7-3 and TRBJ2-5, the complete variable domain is GAGVSQTPSNKVTEKGKYVELRCDPISGHTALYWYRQSLGQGPEFLIYFQGTGAADDSGLPNDRFFAVRPEGSVSTLKIQRTERGDSAVYLCASSLTPGLETQYFGPGTRLLVL.

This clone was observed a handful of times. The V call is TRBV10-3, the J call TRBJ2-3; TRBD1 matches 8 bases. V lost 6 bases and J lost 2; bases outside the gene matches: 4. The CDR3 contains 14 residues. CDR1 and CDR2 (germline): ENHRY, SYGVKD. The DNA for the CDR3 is TGTGCCATCAGGAGGGGACAGGCCACAGATACGCAGTATTTT. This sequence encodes CAIRRGQATDTQYF.

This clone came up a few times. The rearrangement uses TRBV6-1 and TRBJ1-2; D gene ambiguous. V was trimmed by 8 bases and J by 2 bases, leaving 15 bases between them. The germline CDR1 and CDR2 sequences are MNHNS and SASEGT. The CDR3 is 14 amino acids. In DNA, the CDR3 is TGTGCCAGCTCCCGGGTCGTAATAAACTATGGCTACACCTTC. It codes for CASSRVVINYGYTF.

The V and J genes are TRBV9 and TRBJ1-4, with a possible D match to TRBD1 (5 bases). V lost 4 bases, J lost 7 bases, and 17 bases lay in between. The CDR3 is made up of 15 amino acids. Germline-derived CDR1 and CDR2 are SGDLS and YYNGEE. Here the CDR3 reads CASSSQPGLSEKLFF. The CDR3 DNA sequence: TGTGCCAGCAGCTCACAACCGGGACTTTCTGAAAAACTGTTTTTT.

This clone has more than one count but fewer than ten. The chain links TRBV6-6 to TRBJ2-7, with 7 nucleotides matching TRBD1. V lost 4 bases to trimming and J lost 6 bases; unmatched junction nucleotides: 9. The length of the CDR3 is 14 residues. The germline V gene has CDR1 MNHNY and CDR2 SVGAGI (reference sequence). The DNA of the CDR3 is TGTGCCAGCAGTTTGACAGGGTTAATGGGCGAGCAGTACTTC. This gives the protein CASSLTGLMGEQYF.

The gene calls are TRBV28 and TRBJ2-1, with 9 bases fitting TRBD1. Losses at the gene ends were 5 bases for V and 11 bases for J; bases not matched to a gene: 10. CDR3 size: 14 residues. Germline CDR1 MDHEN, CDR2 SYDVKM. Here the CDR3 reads CASSLTQGAFKQFF. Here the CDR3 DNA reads TGTGCCAGCAGTCTAACACAGGGGGCTTTTAAGCAGTTCTTC.

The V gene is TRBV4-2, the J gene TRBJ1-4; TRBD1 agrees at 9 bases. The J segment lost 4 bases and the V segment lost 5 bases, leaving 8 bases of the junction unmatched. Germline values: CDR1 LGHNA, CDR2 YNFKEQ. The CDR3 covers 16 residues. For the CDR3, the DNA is TGTGCCAGCAGCTCCCGACAGGGGGAAGGTAATGAAAAACTGTTTTTT. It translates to CASSSRQGEGNEKLFF.

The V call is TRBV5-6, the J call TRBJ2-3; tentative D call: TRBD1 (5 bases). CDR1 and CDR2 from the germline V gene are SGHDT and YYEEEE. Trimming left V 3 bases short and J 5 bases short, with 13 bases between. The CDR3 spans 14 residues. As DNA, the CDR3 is TGTGCCAGCAGCTCCTTGGGGCCAGTAGATACGCAGTATTTT. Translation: CASSSLGPVDTQYF.

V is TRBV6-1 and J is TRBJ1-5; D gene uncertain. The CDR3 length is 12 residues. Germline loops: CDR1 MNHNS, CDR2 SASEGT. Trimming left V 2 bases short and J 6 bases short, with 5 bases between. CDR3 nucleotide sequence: TGTGCCAGCAGTGAATTTGGTCAGCCCCAGCATTTT. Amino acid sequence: CASSEFGQPQHF.

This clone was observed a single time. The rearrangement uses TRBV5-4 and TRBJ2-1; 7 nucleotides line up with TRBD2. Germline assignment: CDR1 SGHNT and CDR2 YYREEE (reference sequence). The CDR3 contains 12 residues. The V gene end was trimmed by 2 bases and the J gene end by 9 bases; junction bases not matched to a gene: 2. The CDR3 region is CASSLPGGEQFF. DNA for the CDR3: TGTGCCAGCAGCTTACCGGGGGGTGAGCAGTTCTTC. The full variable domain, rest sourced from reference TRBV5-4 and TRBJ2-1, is ETGVTQSPTHLIKTRGQQVTLRCSSQSGHNTVSWYQQALGQGPQFIFQYYREEENGRGNFPPRFSGLQFPNYSSELNVNALELDDSALYLCASSLPGGEQFFGPGTRLTVL.

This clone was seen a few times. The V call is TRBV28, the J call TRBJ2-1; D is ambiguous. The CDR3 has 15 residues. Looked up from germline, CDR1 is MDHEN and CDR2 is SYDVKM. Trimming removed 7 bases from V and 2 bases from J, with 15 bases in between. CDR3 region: CASTRAPLTYNEQFF. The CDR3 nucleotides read TGTGCCAGCACCCGCGCCCCCCTAACCTACAATGAGCAGTTCTTC.

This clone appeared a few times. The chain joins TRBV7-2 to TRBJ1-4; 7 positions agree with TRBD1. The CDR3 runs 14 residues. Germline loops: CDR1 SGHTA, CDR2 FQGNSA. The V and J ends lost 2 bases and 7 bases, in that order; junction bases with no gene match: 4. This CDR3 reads CASSLQGGIEKLFF. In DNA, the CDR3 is TGTGCCAGCAGCTTACAGGGGGGTATTGAAAAACTGTTTTTT.

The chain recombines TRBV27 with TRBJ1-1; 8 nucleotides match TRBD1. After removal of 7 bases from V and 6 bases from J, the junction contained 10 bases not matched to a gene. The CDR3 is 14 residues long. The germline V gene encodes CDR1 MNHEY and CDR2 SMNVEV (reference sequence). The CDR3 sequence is CASNFRGRDSEAFF. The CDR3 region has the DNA TGTGCCAGCAACTTCAGGGGGCGCGACTCTGAAGCTTTCTTT.

The CDR3: CASSPSRAGYEQYF. The CDR3 region has the DNA TGTGCCAGCTCACCGAGCAGGGCTGGCTACGAGCAGTACTTC. The gene calls are TRBV18 and TRBJ2-7, with D tentatively TRBD1 (5 bases). Looked up from germline, CDR1 is KGHSH and CDR2 is LQKENI. This CDR3 is built from 14 residues. The ends were cut back, 3 bases at V and 3 bases at J, with 12 bases in the middle.

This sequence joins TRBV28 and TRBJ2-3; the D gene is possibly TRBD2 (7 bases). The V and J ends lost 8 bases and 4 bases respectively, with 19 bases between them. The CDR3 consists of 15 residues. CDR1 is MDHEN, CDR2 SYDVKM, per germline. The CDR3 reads CASGMGGAGADTQYF. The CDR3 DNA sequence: TGTGCCAGCGGAATGGGGGGGGCAGGGGCAGATACGCAGTATTTT.

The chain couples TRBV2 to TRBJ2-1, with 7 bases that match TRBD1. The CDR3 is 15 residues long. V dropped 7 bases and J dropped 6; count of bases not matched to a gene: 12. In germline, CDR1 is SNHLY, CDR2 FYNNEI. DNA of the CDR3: TGTGCCAGCAAGGAGGACAGGTTTTTACCCAATGAGCAGTTCTTC. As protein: CASKEDRFLPNEQFF.

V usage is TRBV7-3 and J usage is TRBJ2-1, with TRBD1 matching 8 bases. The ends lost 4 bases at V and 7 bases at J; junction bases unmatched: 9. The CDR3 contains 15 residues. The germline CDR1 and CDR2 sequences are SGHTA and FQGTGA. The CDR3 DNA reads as TGTGCCAGCAGCTCTCGGACAGGGTCTGGAAATGAGCAGTTCTTC. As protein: CASSSRTGSGNEQFF.